These T cell receptor beta chains were read from a single sample in a study of T-cell reconstitution after alpha-beta-depleted transplantation in children. TCRdb reanalysed the PCR reads using MiXCR and keeps one entry per CDR3 protein. Among roughly 350,000 distinct CDR3 sequences listed, over 9% were seen once. The sample here was PBMCs from the stem cell graft donor, taken from the stem cell graft. The source is a human donor who donated a stem cell graft to a child with acute lymphoblastic leukemia. The CDR3 runs from the conserved cysteine through the conserved F or W. Each record gives: D gene, V gene, clone size, J gene, CDR3 DNA, CDR3 protein. D genes are given only for firm matches. A row's size may be missing; if present it is once, few, many or a size class.

D gene: TRBD1
V gene: TRBV3-1
clone size: NA
J gene: TRBJ2-2
CDR3 DNA: TGTGCCAGCAGCCAAAGGGGGCGTCACACCGGGGAGCTGTTTTTT
CDR3 protein: CASSQRGRHTGELFF

D gene: TRBD2
V gene: TRBV4-3
clone size: NA
J gene: TRBJ2-1
CDR3 DNA: TGCGCCAGCAGCCAAGCCCCTAGCGGAACAATCAATGAGCAGTTCTTC
CDR3 protein: CASSQAPSGTINEQFF

D gene: TRBD1
V gene: TRBV14
clone size: NA
J gene: TRBJ2-7
CDR3 DNA: TGTGCCAGCAGCCAAGATGTAAAGGCAGGGGGCGAGCAGTACTTC
CDR3 protein: CASSQDVKAGGEQYF

D gene: NA
V gene: TRBV7-2
clone size: once
J gene: TRBJ2-2
CDR3 DNA: TGTGCCAGCAGCTTGGTGGGAGGAAACACCGGGGAGGTGTTTTTT
CDR3 protein: CASSLVGGNTGEVFF

D gene: TRBD2
V gene: TRBV12-3/TRBV12-4
clone size: NA
J gene: TRBJ2-5
CDR3 DNA: TGTGCCAGCAGCGGACTAGCGGGAGCGAGGGTGGAGACCCAGTACTTC
CDR3 protein: CASSGLAGARVETQYF

D gene: NA
V gene: TRBV28
clone size: NA
J gene: TRBJ2-3
CDR3 DNA: TGTGCCAGCAGTTCCTCCTGGGCACTCTTTACGCCAGATACGCAGTATTTT
CDR3 protein: CASSSSWALFTPDTQYF

D gene: NA
V gene: TRBV5-5
clone size: few
J gene: TRBJ1-1
CDR3 DNA: TGTGCCAGCAGCCATTCGGGCCCAAGGCCGAACACTGAAGCTTTCTTT
CDR3 protein: CASSHSGPRPNTEAFF

D gene: NA
V gene: TRBV5-1
clone size: few
J gene: TRBJ2-5
CDR3 DNA: TGCGCCAGCAGCTTATTTGACACCCTGGGTGAGACCCAGTACTTC
CDR3 protein: CASSLFDTLGETQYF

D gene: NA
V gene: TRBV5-1
clone size: NA
J gene: TRBJ2-2
CDR3 DNA: TGCGCCAGTTTAATCGATCCGAACACCTGGGAGCTGTTTTTT
CDR3 protein: CASLIDPNTWELFF

D gene: NA
V gene: TRBV6-5
clone size: many
J gene: TRBJ2-3
CDR3 DNA: TGTGCCAGCAGGACCCCTGACAGGACAGATACGCAGTATTTT
CDR3 protein: CASRTPDRTDTQYF

D gene: NA
V gene: TRBV3-1
clone size: few
J gene: TRBJ2-7
CDR3 DNA: TGTGCCAGCAGTCAAACGGGGGCGGTGGGAGGCACCTACGAGCAGTACTTC
CDR3 protein: CASSQTGAVGGTYEQYF

D gene: TRBD2
V gene: TRBV27
clone size: few
J gene: TRBJ2-1
CDR3 DNA: TGTGCCAGCAGTACCTCTAGCGGGATATCCTATGAGCAGTTCTTC
CDR3 protein: CASSTSSGISYEQFF

D gene: TRBD1
V gene: TRBV24-1
clone size: many
J gene: TRBJ2-1
CDR3 DNA: TGTGCCACCAGTGCCATGACAGGGGTCTCCTACAATGAGCAGTTCTTC
CDR3 protein: CATSAMTGVSYNEQFF

D gene: TRBD1
V gene: TRBV7-9
clone size: few
J gene: TRBJ1-2
CDR3 DNA: TGTGCCAGCAGCTCCCCAGGGGGCGAAGCCTATGGCTACACCTTC
CDR3 protein: CASSSPGGEAYGYTF

D gene: NA
V gene: TRBV5-1
clone size: many
J gene: TRBJ2-4
CDR3 DNA: TGCGCCAGCAGCTTGGGATACAGGGAGGGGAACATTCAGTACTTC
CDR3 protein: CASSLGYREGNIQYF

D gene: NA
V gene: TRBV7-9
clone size: NA
J gene: TRBJ1-4
CDR3 DNA: TGTGCCAGCAGCAAACTTCAGGGTCGGACTAATGAAAAACTGTTTTTT
CDR3 protein: CASSKLQGRTNEKLFF

D gene: NA
V gene: TRBV7-9
clone size: NA
J gene: TRBJ1-3
CDR3 DNA: TGTGCCAGCAGCTTAAAGGGCCGAAACACCATATATTTT
CDR3 protein: CASSLKGRNTIYF

D gene: TRBD1
V gene: TRBV7-9
clone size: few
J gene: TRBJ2-1
CDR3 DNA: TGTGCCAGCAGCTTAACGGGACAGGGTGGTGATGAGCAGTTCTTC
CDR3 protein: CASSLTGQGGDEQFF

D gene: TRBD1
V gene: TRBV7-2
clone size: few
J gene: TRBJ2-3
CDR3 DNA: TGTGCCAGCAGCCTATGGGGGGACAGGGGCACAGATACGCAGTATTTT
CDR3 protein: CASSLWGDRGTDTQYF